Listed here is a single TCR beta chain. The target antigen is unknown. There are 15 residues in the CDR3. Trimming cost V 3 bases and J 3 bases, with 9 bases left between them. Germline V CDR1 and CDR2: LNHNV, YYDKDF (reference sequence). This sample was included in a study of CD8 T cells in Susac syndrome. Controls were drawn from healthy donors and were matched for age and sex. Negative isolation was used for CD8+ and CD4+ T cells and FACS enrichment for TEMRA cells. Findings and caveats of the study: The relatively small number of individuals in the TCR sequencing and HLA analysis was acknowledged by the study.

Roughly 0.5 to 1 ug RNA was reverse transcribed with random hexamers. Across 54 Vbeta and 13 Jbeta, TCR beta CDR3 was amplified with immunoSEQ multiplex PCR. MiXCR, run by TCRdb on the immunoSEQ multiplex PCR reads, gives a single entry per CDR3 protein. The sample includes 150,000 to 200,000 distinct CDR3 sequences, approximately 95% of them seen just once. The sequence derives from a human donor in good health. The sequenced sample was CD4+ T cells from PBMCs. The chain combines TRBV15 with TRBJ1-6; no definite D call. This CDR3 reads CATSSRVDYNSPLHF. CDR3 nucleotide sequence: TGTGCCACCAGCAGCCGGGTTGACTATAATTCACCCCTCCACTTT.